This T cell receptor (beta chain) was profiled in a study of blood T cells in healthy people across ages. Germline values: CDR1 SNHLY, CDR2 FYNNEI. The CDR3 covers 15 residues. V gave up 5 bases and J gave up 3 bases; unmatched junction bases: 7. For the second PCR, which ran for about 6 to 11 cycles, a sample-barcoded 5' primer and a J-beta primer mix were used. TCRdb recomputed calls from the 5' RACE reads with MiXCR, one row per CDR3 protein. The sample includes some 800,000 distinct CDR3 sequences, about 42% seen only once; the top ten take about a fifth. Notes on the study in general: The study regarded diversity estimates from one million T cells as underestimates. Naive CD4+ cells and diversity were both higher in long-lived donors than in aged donors.

In this sample, this clonotype turned up a few times. Its target is unknown. Source material: blood. The V gene is TRBV2, the J gene TRBJ1-5; 7 positions agree with TRBD1. This sequence originates from a man between 60 and 75 years old in good health. The CDR3 nucleotides read TGTGCCAGCAGTCGCGGGACAGTTACCAATCAGCCCCAGCATTTT. This sequence encodes CASSRGTVTNQPQHF.